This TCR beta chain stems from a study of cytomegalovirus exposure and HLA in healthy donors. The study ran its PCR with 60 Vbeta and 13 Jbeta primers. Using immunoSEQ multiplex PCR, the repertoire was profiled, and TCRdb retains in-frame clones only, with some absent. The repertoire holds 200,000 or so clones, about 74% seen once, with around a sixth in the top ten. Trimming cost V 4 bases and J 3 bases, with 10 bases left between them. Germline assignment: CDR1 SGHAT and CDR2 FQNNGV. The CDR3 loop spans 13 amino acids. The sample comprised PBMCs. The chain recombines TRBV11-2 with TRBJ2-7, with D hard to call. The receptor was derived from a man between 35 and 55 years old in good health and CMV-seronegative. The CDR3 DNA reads TGTGCCAGCAGCTATTTTTCCAACTACGAGCAGTACTTC. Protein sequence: CASSYFSNYEQYF.